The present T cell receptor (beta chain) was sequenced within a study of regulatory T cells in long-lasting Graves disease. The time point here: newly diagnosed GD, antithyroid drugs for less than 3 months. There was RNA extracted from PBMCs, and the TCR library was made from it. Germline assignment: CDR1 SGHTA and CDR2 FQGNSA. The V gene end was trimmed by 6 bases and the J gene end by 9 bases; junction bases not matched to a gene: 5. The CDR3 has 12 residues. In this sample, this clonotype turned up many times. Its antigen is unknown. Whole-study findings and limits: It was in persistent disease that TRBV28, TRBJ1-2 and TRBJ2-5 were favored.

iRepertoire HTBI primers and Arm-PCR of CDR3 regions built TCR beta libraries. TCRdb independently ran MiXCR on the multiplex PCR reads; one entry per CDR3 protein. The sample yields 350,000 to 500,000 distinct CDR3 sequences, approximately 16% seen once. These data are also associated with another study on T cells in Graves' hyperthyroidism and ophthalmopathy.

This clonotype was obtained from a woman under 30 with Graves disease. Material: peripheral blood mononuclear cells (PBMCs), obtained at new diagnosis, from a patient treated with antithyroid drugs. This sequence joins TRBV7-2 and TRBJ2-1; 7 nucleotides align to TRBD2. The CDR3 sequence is CASRRGTSEQFF. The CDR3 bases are TGTGCCAGCAGGCGGGGGACTTCTGAGCAGTTCTTC.